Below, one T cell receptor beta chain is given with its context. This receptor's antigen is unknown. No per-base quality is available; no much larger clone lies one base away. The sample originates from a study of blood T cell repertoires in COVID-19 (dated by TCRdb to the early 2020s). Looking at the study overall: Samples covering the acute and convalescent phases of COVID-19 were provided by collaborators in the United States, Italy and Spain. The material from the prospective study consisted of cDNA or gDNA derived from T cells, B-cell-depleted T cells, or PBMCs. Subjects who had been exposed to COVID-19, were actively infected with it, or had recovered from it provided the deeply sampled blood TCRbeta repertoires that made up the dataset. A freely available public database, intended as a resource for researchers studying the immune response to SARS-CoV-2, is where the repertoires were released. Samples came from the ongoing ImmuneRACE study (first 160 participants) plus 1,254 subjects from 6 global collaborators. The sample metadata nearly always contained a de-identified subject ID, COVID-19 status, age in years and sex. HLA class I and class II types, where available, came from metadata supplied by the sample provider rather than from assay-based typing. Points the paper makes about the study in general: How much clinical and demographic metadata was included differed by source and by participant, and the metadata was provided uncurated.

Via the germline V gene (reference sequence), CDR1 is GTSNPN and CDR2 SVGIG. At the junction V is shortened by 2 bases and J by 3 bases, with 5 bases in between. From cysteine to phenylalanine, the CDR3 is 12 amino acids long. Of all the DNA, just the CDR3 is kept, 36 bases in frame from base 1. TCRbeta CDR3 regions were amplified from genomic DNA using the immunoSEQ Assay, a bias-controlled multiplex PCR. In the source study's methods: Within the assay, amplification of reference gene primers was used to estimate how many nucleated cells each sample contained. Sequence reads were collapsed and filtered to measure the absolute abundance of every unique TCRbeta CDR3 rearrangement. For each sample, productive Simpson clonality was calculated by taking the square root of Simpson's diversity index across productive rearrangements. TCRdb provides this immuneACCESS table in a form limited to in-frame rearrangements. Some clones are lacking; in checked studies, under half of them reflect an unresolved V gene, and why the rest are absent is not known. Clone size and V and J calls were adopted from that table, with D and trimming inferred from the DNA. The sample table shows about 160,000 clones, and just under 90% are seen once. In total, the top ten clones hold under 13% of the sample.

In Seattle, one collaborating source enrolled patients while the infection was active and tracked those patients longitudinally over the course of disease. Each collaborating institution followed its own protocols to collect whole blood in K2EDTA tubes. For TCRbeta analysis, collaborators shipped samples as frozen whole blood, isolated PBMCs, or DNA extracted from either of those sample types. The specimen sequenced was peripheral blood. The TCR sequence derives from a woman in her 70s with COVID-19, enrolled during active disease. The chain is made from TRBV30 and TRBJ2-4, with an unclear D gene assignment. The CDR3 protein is CAWSSVKNIQYF. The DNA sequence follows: TGTGCCTGGAGTTCCGTCAAAAACATTCAGTACTTC.